The 30 T cell receptor beta chains listed next were all sequenced from one sample in a study of blood T cell repertoires in COVID-19. Here immunoSEQ multiplex PCR was the method, and the copy in TCRdb shows in-frame clones only, minus some. Among fewer than 200,000 clones listed, about four fifths were seen once. Sequencing was carried out using peripheral blood. The receptor set was obtained from a man between 60 and 75 years old with acute or convalescent COVID-19.

The chain carries TRBV11-2 and TRBJ1-2; D is perhaps TRBD1 (6 bases). CDR3 length: 17 residues. Germline lookup yields CDR1 SGHAT and CDR2 FQNNGV. V dropped 1 base and J dropped 7 bases, with 22 bases sitting between them. The CDR3 sequence is CASSLVLRGANWGGYTF. The CDR3 DNA sequence: TGTGCCAGCAGCTTAGTACTACGGGGGGCGAATTGGGGTGGCTACACCTTC.

This clone was seen a handful of times. The V call is TRBV2, the J call TRBJ1-4; TRBD1 might be the D (5 bases). The CDR3 contains 13 residues. Germline V gene lookup returns CDR1 SNHLY and CDR2 FYNNEI. V was shortened by 10 bases and J by 4 bases, with 13 bases between the two germline ends. The CDR3 region has the DNA TGTGCCACCTCTGGGGCCCTTAATGAAAAACTGTTTTTT. Amino acids: CATSGALNEKLFF.

This chain joins TRBV10-2 and TRBJ2-7, with 9 bases lining up with TRBD1. Germline trimming cut 3 bases from V and 4 bases from J; bases unmatched to any gene: 13. The CDR3 has 17 residues. Germline loops: CDR1 WSHSY, CDR2 SAAADI. The CDR3 here is CASSDLTLQGATYEQYF. The CDR3, as DNA: TGCGCCAGCAGTGACCTCACCTTACAGGGGGCTACGTACGAGCAGTACTTC.

The CDR3: CASSFELQGTPLHF. The CDR3 region has the DNA TGTGCCAGCAGCTTTGAACTACAGGGGACACCCCTCCACTTT. The gene calls are TRBV11-2 and TRBJ1-6, with 7 bases matching TRBD1. This CDR3 contains 14 residues. J was trimmed by 11 bases and V by 3 bases; bases with no gene match: 7. The germline V gene encodes CDR1 SGHAT and CDR2 FQNNGV. The whole variable domain, remainder taken from reference TRBV11-2 and TRBJ1-6, is EAGVAQSPRYKIIEKRQSVAFWCNPISGHATLYWYQQILGQGPKLLIQFQNNGVVDDSQLPKDRFSAERLKGVDSTLKIQPAKLEDSAVYLCASSFELQGTPLHFGNGTRLTVT.

This clone was observed a handful of times. The chain links TRBV30 to TRBJ1-6; D possibly corresponds to TRBD1 (5 bases). Trimming left V 2 bases short and J 7 bases short, with 24 bases between. The CDR3 consists of 18 residues. Germline values: CDR1 GTSNPN, CDR2 SVGIG (reference sequence). This CDR3 reads CAWSSTRQREGWNSPLHF. The CDR3 nucleotides read TGTGCCTGGAGTTCCACCCGACAGAGGGAGGGTTGGAATTCACCCCTCCACTTT.

The chain couples TRBV7-2 to TRBJ2-1; a possible D gene is TRBD2 (5 bases). Trimming stripped 5 bases from V and 12 bases from J, with 20 bases between. Germline lookup yields CDR1 SGHTA and CDR2 FQGNSA. CDR3 length: 14 amino acids. For the CDR3, the DNA is TGTGCCAGCAGCCCCGGGTCGGGCCGGGGTGGGCAGTTCTTC. Amino acids: CASSPGSGRGGQFF. The full variable domain, completed using reference TRBV7-2 and TRBJ2-1, is GAGVSQSPSNKVTEKGKDVELRCDPISGHTALYWYRQSLGQGLEFLIYFQGNSAPDKSGLPSDRFSAERTGGSVSTLTIQRTQQEDSAVYLCASSPGSGRGGQFFGPGTRLTVL.

V and J are TRBV7-9 and TRBJ2-7, with D possibly being TRBD2 (5 bases). Trimming stripped 7 bases from V and 3 bases from J, with 19 bases between. The CDR3 has 15 residues. The V gene's germline CDR1 is SEHNR and CDR2 FQNEAQ (reference sequence). The CDR3, as DNA: TGTGCCAGCACCGCGTCAGTCGGGGTTTACTACGAGCAGTACTTC. Translated, it gives CASTASVGVYYEQYF.

The chain carries TRBV6-5 and TRBJ1-1, with D unclear. CDR1 MNHEY and CDR2 SVGAGI come from the germline V gene. The CDR3 has 14 residues. V lost 7 bases and J 4 bases, leaving 16 bases between the germline ends. Here the CDR3 DNA reads TGTGCCAGCACCCCCCTCGAGTACGGCACTGAAGCTTTCTTT. Protein: CASTPLEYGTEAFF.

The chain couples TRBV5-1 to TRBJ1-1; D possibly corresponds to TRBD1 (5 bases). Germline V gene data show CDR1 as SGHRS and CDR2 as YFSETQ. There are 16 residues in the CDR3. V was clipped by 2 bases and J by 1 base, with 15 bases between them. The CDR3 DNA follows: TGCGCCAGCAGCTTTGACAGTCCTTTTGGGAACACTGAAGCTTTCTTT. Protein sequence: CASSFDSPFGNTEAFF.

The chain carries TRBV11-3 and TRBJ2-1; TRBD2 agrees at 11 bases. Germline assignment: CDR1 SGHNT and CDR2 YENEEA. The CDR3 is 15 amino acids. V gave up 1 base and J gave up 9 bases; unmatched junction bases: 5. The chain's CDR3 is CASSLVGSGRVEQFF. The CDR3 DNA sequence: TGTGCCAGCAGCTTAGTGGGTAGCGGGAGGGTTGAGCAGTTCTTC.

The rearrangement joins TRBV29-1 to TRBJ1-1, with D possibly matching TRBD1 (5 bases). With 8 bases removed from V and 7 bases from J, the gap between germline ends came to 20 bases. Germline CDR1 and CDR2: SQVTM and ANQGSEA. CDR3 length: 13 amino acids. The CDR3 nucleotides are TGCAGCTTCGCGGGGGGAGGTGTTGGTGAAGCTTTCTTT. Its protein product is CSFAGGGVGEAFF.

V is TRBV6-2 or TRBV6-3 and J is TRBJ1-1; D is perhaps TRBD1 (6 bases). The CDR3 extends over 15 amino acids. Per the germline V gene, CDR1 is MNHEY and CDR2 is SVGEGT. Trimming removed 0 bases at V and 4 bases at J, with 12 bases between. CDR3 nucleotide sequence: TGTGCCAGCAGTTACTCGAGAGGGGGGGGCACTGAAGCTTTCTTT. It yields the protein CASSYSRGGGTEAFF.

This chain joins TRBV18 and TRBJ1-5; TRBD1 matches 11 bases. This CDR3 comprises 18 residues. Trimming at V came to 3 bases and at J to 0 bases, leaving 7 bases not matched to a gene. Germline V lookup: CDR1 KGHSH, CDR2 LQKENI. CDR3 sequence (DNA): TGTGCCAGCTCACCGGCGGGACAGGGGGTGAATAGCAATCAGCCCCAGCATTTT. Translating it yields CASSPAGQGVNSNQPQHF.

The rearrangement links TRBV7-9 to TRBJ2-3, with 10 bases lining up with TRBD2. After removal of 0 bases from V and 4 bases from J, the junction contained 4 bases not matched to a gene. Germline values: CDR1 SEHNR, CDR2 FQNEAQ (reference sequence). The CDR3 has 16 amino acids. CDR3 sequence: CASSLAVAGGADTQYF. CDR3 nucleotides: TGTGCCAGCAGCTTAGCGGTAGCGGGAGGAGCAGATACGCAGTATTTT.

V and J are TRBV18 and TRBJ1-5, with D perhaps matching TRBD1 (5 bases). Germline CDR1 KGHSH, CDR2 LQKENI. Trimming removed 0 bases from V and 11 bases from J, with 11 bases in between. This CDR3 is 13 amino acids long. This CDR3 is CASSPPLRGAQHF. The CDR3 DNA reads as TGTGCCAGCTCACCACCACTCCGGGGGGCCCAGCATTTT.

The chain has TRBV10-2 and TRBJ2-7, with TRBD1 as a possible D gene (5 bases). In germline, CDR1 is WSHSY, CDR2 SAAADI. V lost 6 bases to trimming and J lost 0 bases, with 15 bases between them. This CDR3 region has 15 residues. The CDR3 sequence is CASREQDAGSYEQYF. CDR3 sequence (DNA): TGCGCCAGCAGGGAACAGGACGCCGGCTCCTACGAGCAGTACTTC.

This clone came up once. This chain uses TRBV9 with TRBJ2-5; 11 bases agree with TRBD2. CDR3 length: 16 amino acids. Germline V gene lookup returns CDR1 SGDLS and CDR2 YYNGEE. The J segment lost 4 bases and the V segment lost 0 bases, leaving 5 bases of the junction unmatched. DNA of the CDR3: TGTGCCAGCAGCGTAGGTACTAGCGGGGGTCTAGAGACCCAGTACTTC. It translates to CASSVGTSGGLETQYF.

The chain employs TRBV30 and TRBJ2-5; D possibly corresponds to TRBD2 (6 bases). Germline-derived CDR1 and CDR2 are GTSNPN and SVGIG (reference sequence). With 5 bases removed from V and 2 bases from J, the gap between germline ends came to 15 bases. This CDR3 is 14 amino acids long. The CDR3 loop is CAWERAGLQETQYF. CDR3 nucleotides: TGTGCCTGGGAGAGGGCGGGGCTTCAAGAGACCCAGTACTTC. Combining the CDR3 with reference TRBV30 and TRBJ2-5 gives the whole variable domain SQTIHQWPATLVQPVGSPLSLECTVEGTSNPNLYWYRQAAGRGLQLLFYSVGIGQISSEVPQNLSASRPQDRQFILSSKKLLLSDSGFYLCAWERAGLQETQYFGPGTRLLVL.

The chain links TRBV6-5 to TRBJ1-2, with D possibly matching TRBD1 (5 bases). Germline V gene data show CDR1 as MNHEY and CDR2 as SVGAGI. Trimming removed 6 bases from V and 0 bases from J, with 14 bases in between. CDR3 length: 15 amino acids. Here the CDR3 DNA reads TGTGCCAGCAGCCTGGGGGGGGGAACTAACTATGGCTACACCTTC. Translation: CASSLGGGTNYGYTF.

This CDR3 reads CASSIGRNKLNTEAFF. The CDR3 DNA sequence: TGTGCCAGTAGTATAGGTCGTAATAAATTGAACACTGAAGCTTTCTTT. This chain connects TRBV19 to TRBJ1-1; D uncertain. V shed 1 base and J shed 0 bases, with 12 bases lying between them. The CDR3 totals 16 residues. Germline values: CDR1 LNHDA, CDR2 SQIVND (reference sequence).

The V and J genes are TRBV29-1 and TRBJ1-5, with D hard to call. CDR1 is SQVTM and CDR2 is ANQGSEA in the germline V gene. The length of the CDR3 is 13 residues. V lost 7 bases and J 0 bases, leaving 10 bases between the germline ends. CDR3 nucleotides: TGCAGCGCGTCAGAAAATAGCAATCAGCCCCAGCATTTT. Translating gives CSASENSNQPQHF.

The chain employs TRBV2 and TRBJ2-1; the match to TRBD2 covers 8 bases. J was trimmed by 3 bases and V by 6 bases; bases with no gene match: 4. Germline V gene lookup returns CDR1 SNHLY and CDR2 FYNNEI. This CDR3 spans 14 amino acids. In nucleotides, the CDR3 is TGTGCCAGCAGGGGAGCGGGAGACTACAATGAGCAGTTCTTC. Residues: CASRGAGDYNEQFF.

The chain joins TRBV6-4 to TRBJ1-6, with no clear D. The CDR3 is made up of 14 amino acids. Trimming cost V 3 bases and J 6 bases, with 9 bases left between them. Germline-derived CDR1 and CDR2 are MRHNA and SNTAGT. In nucleotides, the CDR3 is TGTGCCAGCAGTGATTTAGAACCTAATTCACCCCTCCACTTT. Amino acids: CASSDLEPNSPLHF.

The chain employs TRBV5-1 and TRBJ2-7; 9 bases are a match to TRBD1. Germline V gene data show CDR1 as SGHRS and CDR2 as YFSETQ. The CDR3 is 14 amino acids. V trimming: 7 bases; J trimming: 2 bases; junction bases outside the gene matches: 7. The DNA of the CDR3 is TGCGCCAGCCGCCCGGGACAGGGACCCTACGAGCAGTACTTC. Translation: CASRPGQGPYEQYF. Variable domain in full (rest from reference TRBV5-1 and TRBJ2-7): KAGVTQTPRYLIKTRGQQVTLSCSPISGHRSVSWYQQTPGQGLQFLFEYFSETQRNKGNFPGRFSGRQFSNSRSEMNVSTLELGDSALYLCASRPGQGPYEQYFGPGTRLTVT.

This clone has just one count. V gene TRBV5-6 combines with J gene TRBJ2-1; 8 nucleotides align to TRBD1. The CDR3 covers 13 residues. Germline V lookup: CDR1 SGHDT, CDR2 YYEEEE. The V and J ends lost 4 bases and 9 bases, in that order; junction bases with no gene match: 6. The CDR3 protein is CASSRRTGFEQFF. CDR3 DNA sequence: TGTGCCAGCAGCCGGAGGACAGGGTTTGAGCAGTTCTTC.

The chain joins TRBV21-1 to TRBJ2-7; the table's D call, TRBD1, was not checked against the DNA. TRBV21-1 counts as a pseudogene. The CDR3 is 14 residues long. CDR3 amino acids: CASTLAEGAGEQYF. The CDR3 DNA reads TGTGCCAGCACTCTTGCAGAGGGGGCCGGGGAGCAGTACTTC.

V is TRBV2 and J is TRBJ2-6; no reliable D call. There are 14 residues in the CDR3. The V gene's germline CDR1 is SNHLY and CDR2 FYNNEI. The V end lost 8 bases, the J end lost 4 bases, and 12 bases lay between the germline ends. The CDR3, as DNA: TGTGCCAGCGGCTCCGATTCAGGGGCCAACGTCCTGACTTTC. Amino acid sequence: CASGSDSGANVLTF.

The chain joins TRBV14 to TRBJ2-6, with D possibly matching TRBD2 (6 bases). This CDR3 spans 18 amino acids. Trimming took 4 bases from V and 2 from J, leaving 18 bases between them. Germline assignment: CDR1 SGHDN and CDR2 FVKESK. CDR3 bases: TGTGCCAGCAGCCCTCGTGGAGGGAGTACTGCTGGGGCCAACGTCCTGACTTTC. Translation: CASSPRGGSTAGANVLTF.

The DNA of the CDR3 is TGTGCCAGCAGCCCCGACAGACTCACAACTAATGAAAAACTGTTTTTT. It specifies CASSPDRLTTNEKLFF. The rearrangement uses TRBV11-2 and TRBJ1-4; D is possibly TRBD1 (5 bases). Germline V gene sequence: CDR1 SGHAT, CDR2 FQNNGV. The germline V and J ends were trimmed by 5 bases and 0 bases, with 13 bases remaining between them. The CDR3 totals 16 residues. The full variable domain, rest sourced from reference TRBV11-2 and TRBJ1-4, is EAGVAQSPRYKIIEKRQSVAFWCNPISGHATLYWYQQILGQGPKLLIQFQNNGVVDDSQLPKDRFSAERLKGVDSTLKIQPAKLEDSAVYLCASSPDRLTTNEKLFFGSGTQLSVL.

This clone has only one observation. V is TRBV3-1 (or the pseudogene TRBV3-2) and J is TRBJ1-5; D uncertain. Germline V gene sequence: CDR1 LGHDT, CDR2 YNNKEL (reference sequence). The V and J ends lost 1 base and 2 bases respectively, with 12 bases between them. This CDR3 region has 16 residues. The CDR3 loop reads CASSQGGSAGNQPQHF. The CDR3 DNA follows: TGTGCCAGCAGCCAAGGAGGTTCGGCAGGCAATCAGCCCCAGCATTTT.